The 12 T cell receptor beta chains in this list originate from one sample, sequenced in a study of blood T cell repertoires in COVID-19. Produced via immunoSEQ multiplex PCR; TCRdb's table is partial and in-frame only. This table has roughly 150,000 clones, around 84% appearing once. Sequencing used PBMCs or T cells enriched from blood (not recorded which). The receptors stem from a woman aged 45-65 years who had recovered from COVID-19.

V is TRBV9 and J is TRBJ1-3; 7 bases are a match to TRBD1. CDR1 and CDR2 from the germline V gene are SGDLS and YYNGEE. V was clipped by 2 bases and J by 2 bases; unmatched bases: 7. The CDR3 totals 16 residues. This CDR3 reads CASSVSTGETGNTIYF. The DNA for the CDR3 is TGTGCCAGCAGCGTCTCCACAGGGGAAACTGGAAACACCATATATTTT.

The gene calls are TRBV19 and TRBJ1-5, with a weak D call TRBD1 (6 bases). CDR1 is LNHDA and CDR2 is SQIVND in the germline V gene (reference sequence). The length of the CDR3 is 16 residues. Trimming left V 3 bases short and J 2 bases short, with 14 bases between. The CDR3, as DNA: TGTGCCAGTAGTATCGGGCAGGGGAGTGGCAATCAGCCCCAGCATTTT. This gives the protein CASSIGQGSGNQPQHF.

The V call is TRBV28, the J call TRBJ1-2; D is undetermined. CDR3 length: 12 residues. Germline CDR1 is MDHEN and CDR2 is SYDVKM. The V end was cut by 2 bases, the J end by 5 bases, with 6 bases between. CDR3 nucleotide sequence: TGTGCCAGCAGTTTAGAGGGTTATGGCTACACCTTC. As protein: CASSLEGYGYTF.

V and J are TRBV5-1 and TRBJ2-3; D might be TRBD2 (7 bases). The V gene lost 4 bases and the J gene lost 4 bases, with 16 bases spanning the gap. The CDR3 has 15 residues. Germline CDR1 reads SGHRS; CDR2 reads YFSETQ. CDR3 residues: CASSRRGGMADTQYF. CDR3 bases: TGCGCCAGCAGCAGGAGGGGGGGCATGGCAGATACGCAGTATTTT.

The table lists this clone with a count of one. The CDR3 loop reads CAAASPGTDTQYF. The CDR3 DNA follows: TGCGCCGCCGCTAGCCCTGGGACAGATACGCAGTATTTT. The chain joins TRBV5-1 to TRBJ2-3; D perhaps matches TRBD2 (5 bases). Germline-derived CDR1 and CDR2 are SGHRS and YFSETQ. Trimming pared 10 bases from V and 3 bases from J, leaving 15 bases between. The CDR3 length is 13 residues.

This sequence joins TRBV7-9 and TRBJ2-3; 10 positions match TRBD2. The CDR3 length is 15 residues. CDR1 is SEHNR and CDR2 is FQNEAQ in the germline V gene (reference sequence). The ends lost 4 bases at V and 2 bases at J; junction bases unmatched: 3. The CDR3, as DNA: TGTGCCAGCAGCTCTAGCGGGGGTAACACAGATACGCAGTATTTT. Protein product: CASSSSGGNTDTQYF.

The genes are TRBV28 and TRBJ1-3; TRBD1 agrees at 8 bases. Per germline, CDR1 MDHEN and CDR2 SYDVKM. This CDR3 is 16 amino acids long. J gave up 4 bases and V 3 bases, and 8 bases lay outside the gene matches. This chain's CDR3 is CASSFLRQGTGNTIYF. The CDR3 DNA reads TGTGCCAGCAGTTTCCTGAGACAGGGGACAGGAAACACCATATATTTT.

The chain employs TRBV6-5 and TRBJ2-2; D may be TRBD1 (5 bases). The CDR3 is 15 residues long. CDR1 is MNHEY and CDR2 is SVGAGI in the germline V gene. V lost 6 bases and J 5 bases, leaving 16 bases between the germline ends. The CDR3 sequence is CASRPRAGRTGELFF. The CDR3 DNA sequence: TGTGCCAGCAGGCCCCGGGCAGGGCGAACCGGGGAGCTGTTTTTT.

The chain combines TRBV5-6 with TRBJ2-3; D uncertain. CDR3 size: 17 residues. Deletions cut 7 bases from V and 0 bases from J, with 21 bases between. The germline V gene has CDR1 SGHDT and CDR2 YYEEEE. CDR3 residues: CASLPWASTRSTDTQYF. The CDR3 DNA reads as TGTGCCAGCTTACCCTGGGCTTCTACCCGAAGCACAGATACGCAGTATTTT.

The CDR3 reads CASSPAGGWGSYGYTF. The CDR3 DNA reads as TGCGCCAGCAGCCCGGCGGGGGGCTGGGGCTCCTATGGCTACACCTTC. The chain carries TRBV4-1 and TRBJ1-2; perhaps TRBD1 as D (6 bases). In germline, CDR1 is MGHRA, CDR2 YSYEKL. V shed 4 bases and J shed 4 bases, with 19 bases lying between them. CDR3 size: 16 residues.

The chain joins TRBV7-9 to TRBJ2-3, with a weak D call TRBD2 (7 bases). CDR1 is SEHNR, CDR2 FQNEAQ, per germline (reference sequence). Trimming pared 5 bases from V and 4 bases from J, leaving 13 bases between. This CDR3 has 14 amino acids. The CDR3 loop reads CASSGGAFSDTQYF. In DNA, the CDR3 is TGTGCCAGCAGCGGGGGGGCCTTCTCAGATACGCAGTATTTT. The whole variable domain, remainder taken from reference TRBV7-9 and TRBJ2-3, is DTGVSQNPRHKITKRGQNVTFRCDPISEHNRLYWYRQTLGQGPEFLTYFQNEAQLEKSRLLSDRFSAERPKGSFSTLEIQRTEQGDSAMYLCASSGGAFSDTQYFGPGTRLTVL.

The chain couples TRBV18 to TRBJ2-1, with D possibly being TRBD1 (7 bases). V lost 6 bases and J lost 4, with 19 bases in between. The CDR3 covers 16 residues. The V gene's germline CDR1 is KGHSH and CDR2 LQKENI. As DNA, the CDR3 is TGTGCCAGCTCCCCGGGGGACAGACCCTTTTACAATGAGCAGTTCTTC. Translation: CASSPGDRPFYNEQFF.